This T cell receptor beta chain was profiled in a study of T cell clones after liver transplantation. Data came from immunoSEQ multiplex PCR; TCRdb stores just in-frame clones and leaves some out. This sample has over 50,000 clones, with around 85% found just once. V was pared by 3 bases and J by 3 bases, with 5 bases between. This CDR3 has 12 amino acids. CDR1 is SGHAT, CDR2 FQNNGV, per germline. The rearrangement uses TRBV11-2 and TRBJ2-5, with TRBD1 as a possible D gene (5 bases). Sequenced material: CD4+ T cells from blood, taken before liver transplant. The receptor was isolated from a human donor who received a liver transplant. CDR3 sequence: CASSFREETQYF. The CDR3 DNA sequence: TGTGCCAGCAGCTTCAGGGAAGAGACCCAGTACTTC.